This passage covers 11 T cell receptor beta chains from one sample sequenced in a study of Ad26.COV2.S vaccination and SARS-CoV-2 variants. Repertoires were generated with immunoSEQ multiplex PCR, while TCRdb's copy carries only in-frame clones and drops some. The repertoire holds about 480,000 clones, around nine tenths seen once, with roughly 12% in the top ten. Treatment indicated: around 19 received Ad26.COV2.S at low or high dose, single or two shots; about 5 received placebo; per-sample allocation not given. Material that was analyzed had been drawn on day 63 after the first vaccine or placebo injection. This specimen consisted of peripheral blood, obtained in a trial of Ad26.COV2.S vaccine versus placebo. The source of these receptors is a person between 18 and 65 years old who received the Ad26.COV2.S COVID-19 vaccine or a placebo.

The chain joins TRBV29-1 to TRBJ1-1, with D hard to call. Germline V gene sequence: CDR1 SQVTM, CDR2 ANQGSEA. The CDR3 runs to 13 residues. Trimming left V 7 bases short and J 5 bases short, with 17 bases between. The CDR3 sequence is CSAEGGSRTEAFF. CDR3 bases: TGCAGCGCCGAGGGTGGGTCACGGACTGAAGCTTTCTTT.

DNA of the CDR3: TGTGCCAGCAGTTTAAGGCTAGCGGGAGCATCCTACAATGAGCAGTTCTTC. Translating gives CASSLRLAGASYNEQFF. The chain recombines TRBV27 with TRBJ2-1; TRBD2 matches 10 bases. The CDR3 has 17 amino acids. From germline, CDR1 is MNHEY and CDR2 SMNVEV (reference sequence). Trimming at V came to 2 bases and at J to 1 base, leaving 5 bases not matched to a gene.

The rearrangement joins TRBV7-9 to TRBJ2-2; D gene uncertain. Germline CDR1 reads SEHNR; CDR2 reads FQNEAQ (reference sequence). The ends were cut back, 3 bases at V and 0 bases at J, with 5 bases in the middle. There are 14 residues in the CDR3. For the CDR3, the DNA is TGTGCCAGCAGCTTCCCCTCGAACACCGGGGAGCTGTTTTTT. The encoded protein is CASSFPSNTGELFF.

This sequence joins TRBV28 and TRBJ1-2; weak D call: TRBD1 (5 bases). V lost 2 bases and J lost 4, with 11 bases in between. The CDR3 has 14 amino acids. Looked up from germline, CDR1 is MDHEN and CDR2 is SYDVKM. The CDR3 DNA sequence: TGTGCCAGCAGTTTAATGAGGGGTTCCTATGGCTACACCTTC. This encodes CASSLMRGSYGYTF.

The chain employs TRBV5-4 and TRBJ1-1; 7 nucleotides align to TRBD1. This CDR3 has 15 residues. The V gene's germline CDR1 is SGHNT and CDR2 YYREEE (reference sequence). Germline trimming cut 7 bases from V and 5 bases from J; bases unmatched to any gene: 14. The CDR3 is CASGAGGQVTTEAFF. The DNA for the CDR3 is TGTGCCAGCGGGGCAGGGGGGCAGGTAACGACTGAAGCTTTCTTT.

The CDR3 here is CAFGQGVSYEQYF. In nucleotides, the CDR3 is TGTGCCTTCGGCCAGGGGGTCTCCTACGAGCAGTACTTC. The genes are TRBV30 and TRBJ2-7, with 7 nucleotides matching TRBD1. The CDR3 loop spans 13 amino acids. The V gene's germline CDR1 is GTSNPN and CDR2 SVGIG (reference sequence). After removal of 7 bases from V and 0 bases from J, the junction contained 6 bases not matched to a gene.

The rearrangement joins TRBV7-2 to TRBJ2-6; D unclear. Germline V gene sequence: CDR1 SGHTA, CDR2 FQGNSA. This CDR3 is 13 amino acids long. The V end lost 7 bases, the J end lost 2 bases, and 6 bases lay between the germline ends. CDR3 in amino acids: CASTLAGANVLTF. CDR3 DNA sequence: TGTGCCAGCACGCTTGCTGGGGCCAACGTCCTGACTTTC.

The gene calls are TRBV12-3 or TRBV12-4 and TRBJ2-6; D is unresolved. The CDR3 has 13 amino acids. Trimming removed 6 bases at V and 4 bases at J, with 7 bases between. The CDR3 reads CASSPVGANVLTF. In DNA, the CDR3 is TGTGCCAGCAGCCCTGTAGGGGCCAACGTCCTGACTTTC.

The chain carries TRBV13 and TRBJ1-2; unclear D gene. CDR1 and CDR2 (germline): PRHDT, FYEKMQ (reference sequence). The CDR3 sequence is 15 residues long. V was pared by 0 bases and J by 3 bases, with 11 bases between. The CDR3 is CASSLGAGLDYGYTF. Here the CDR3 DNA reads TGTGCCAGCAGCTTAGGCGCCGGGTTGGACTATGGCTACACCTTC.

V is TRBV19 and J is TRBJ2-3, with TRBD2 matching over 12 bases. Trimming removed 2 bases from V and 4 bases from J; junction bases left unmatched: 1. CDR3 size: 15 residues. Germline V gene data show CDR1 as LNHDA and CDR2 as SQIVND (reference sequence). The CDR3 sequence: CASSILAGGADTQYF. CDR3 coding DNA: TGTGCCAGTAGTATACTAGCGGGAGGGGCAGATACGCAGTATTTT.

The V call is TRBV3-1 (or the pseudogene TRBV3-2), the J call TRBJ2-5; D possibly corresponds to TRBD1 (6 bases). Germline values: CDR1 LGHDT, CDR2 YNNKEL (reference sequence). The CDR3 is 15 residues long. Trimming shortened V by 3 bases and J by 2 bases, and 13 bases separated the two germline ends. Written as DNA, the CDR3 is TGTGCCAGCAGCCAGAGAGACAGGCTACAAGAGACCCAGTACTTC. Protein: CASSQRDRLQETQYF.